Following are 25 T cell receptor beta chains from one sample sequenced in a study of human T cells and chemical hapten exposure. TCRdb used MiXCR to reprocess the 5' RACE reads, holding one entry per CDR3 protein. The sample holds 65,000 to 90,000 distinct CDR3 sequences, approximately 16% seen once. Unfractionated whole blood served as the source for total RNA extraction. The receptor source for this set is a female donor in good health.

In this sample, this clonotype turned up many times. The rearrangement links TRBV29-1 to TRBJ2-7, with 9 bases fitting TRBD1. The CDR3 length is 15 residues. V lost 1 base, J lost 7 bases, and 11 bases stayed unmatched. CDR1 is SQVTM, CDR2 ANQGSEA, per germline. The CDR3 here is CSVEVGVTGGGEQYF. Here the CDR3 DNA reads TGCAGCGTTGAAGTAGGGGTGACAGGGGGGGGGGAGCAGTACTTC.

The CDR3 reads CASSPSGGAGNTIYF. The CDR3 DNA reads as TGTGCCAGCAGCCCTTCAGGTGGGGCTGGAAACACCATATATTTT. The chain carries TRBV7-9 and TRBJ1-3, with D hard to call. CDR1 is SEHNR and CDR2 is FQNEAQ in the germline V gene (reference sequence). With 5 bases removed from V and 2 bases from J, the gap between germline ends came to 13 bases. The CDR3 has 15 residues.

CDR3 bases: TGTGCCTGGTCCCGGGACTTTACGAACACCGGGGAGCTGTTTTTT. Its protein product is CAWSRDFTNTGELFF. This chain links TRBV30 with TRBJ2-2, with a weak D call TRBD2 (6 bases). CDR1 and CDR2 (germline): GTSNPN, SVGIG (reference sequence). Deletions cut 5 bases from V and 0 bases from J, with 13 bases between. This CDR3 region has 15 residues.

The chain links TRBV28 to TRBJ2-5; 7 bases are shared with TRBD1. The V gene end was trimmed by 3 bases and the J gene end by 2 bases; junction bases not matched to a gene: 9. This CDR3 contains 16 residues. Per germline, CDR1 MDHEN and CDR2 SYDVKM. The CDR3 nucleotides read TGTGCCAGCAGTTTTCAAGGGACAGCTCTTCAAGAGACCCAGTACTTC. This translates into CASSFQGTALQETQYF. The full variable domain, its missing parts supplied by reference TRBV28 and TRBJ2-5, is DVKVTQSSRYLVKRTGEKVFLECVQDMDHENMFWYRQDPGLGLRLIYFSYDVKMKEKGDIPEGYSVSREKKERFSLILESASTNQTSMYLCASSFQGTALQETQYFGPGTRLLVL.

This clonotype has just one count. The V call is TRBV29-1, the J call TRBJ1-5; possible D gene TRBD1, 5 bases. This CDR3 region has 13 residues. V was shortened by 7 bases and J by 3 bases, with 13 bases between the two germline ends. Germline assignment: CDR1 SQVTM and CDR2 ANQGSEA. The CDR3 here is CSAGGGVNQPQHF. In DNA, the CDR3 is TGCAGCGCCGGTGGAGGGGTCAATCAGCCCCAGCATTTT. The full variable domain, with the rest looked up from reference TRBV29-1 and TRBJ1-5, is SAVISQKPSRDICQRGTSLTIQCQVDSQVTMMFWYRQQPGQSLTLIATANQGSEATYESGFVIDKFPISRPNLTFSTLTVSNMSPEDSSIYLCSAGGGVNQPQHFGDGTRLSIL.

This clonotype was picked up a small number of times. DNA of the CDR3: TGCGCCAGCAGCCAAGTGGTTGGAGAATCGGCAGACGGCTACACCTTC. Its translation is CASSQVVGESADGYTF. The rearrangement links TRBV4-3 to TRBJ1-2; no clear D gene. The V end lost 1 base, the J end lost 8 bases, and 20 bases lay between the germline ends. In germline, CDR1 is LGHNA, CDR2 YSLEER. This CDR3 contains 16 residues.

This clonotype was counted only a few times. The genes are TRBV12-3 or TRBV12-4 and TRBJ1-2, with no clear D. The V gene lost 5 bases and the J gene lost 2 bases, with 6 bases spanning the gap. CDR3 length: 12 residues. The DNA for the CDR3 is TGTGCCAGCAGTGTAGAGAACTATGGCTACACCTTC. This gives the protein CASSVENYGYTF.

This clonotype showed up many times. The chain combines TRBV12-3 or TRBV12-4 with TRBJ1-2; TRBD1 might be the D (6 bases). The CDR3 totals 16 residues. Trimming removed 10 bases from V and 2 bases from J, with 23 bases in between. CDR3 sequence reads: CAIPLGRGSINYGYTF. CDR3 coding DNA: TGTGCCATACCATTGGGGAGGGGGAGTATCAACTATGGCTACACCTTC.

This clonotype was counted only a few times. The chain's CDR3 is CSARGVAGGRFDEQFF. The CDR3 DNA reads TGCAGTGCTAGAGGCGTAGCGGGGGGGCGTTTTGATGAGCAGTTCTTC. The V call is TRBV20-1, the J call TRBJ2-1; TRBD2 aligns across 11 bases. The germline CDR1 and CDR2 sequences are DFQATT and SNEGSKA (reference sequence). This CDR3 spans 16 amino acids. With V trimmed by 1 base and J by 8 bases, 10 bases remained unmatched.

The chain employs TRBV29-1 and TRBJ1-2, with TRBD1 identical over 9 bases. Germline V gene data show CDR1 as SQVTM and CDR2 as ANQGSEA. The CDR3 consists of 12 residues. J gave up 8 bases and V 6 bases, and 7 bases lay outside the gene matches. In nucleotides, the CDR3 is TGCAGCGTGGGACAGGGAATTAACGGCTACACCTTC. Protein: CSVGQGINGYTF.

This clonotype came up many times. J is TRBJ1-2 and V is TRBV6-1; 9 nucleotides align to TRBD1. Trimming removed 8 bases from V and 7 bases from J; junction bases left unmatched: 8. This CDR3 contains 13 residues. The V gene's germline CDR1 is MNHNS and CDR2 SASEGT. The CDR3 reads CASLPGQGFGYTF. CDR3 coding DNA: TGTGCCAGCCTACCGGGACAGGGATTTGGCTACACCTTC.

In its sample, this clonotype was seen a few times. The rearrangement links TRBV25-1 to TRBJ2-3; a weak D match, TRBD2 (5 bases). This CDR3 contains 14 residues. Germline CDR1 is MGHDK and CDR2 is SYGVNS. V was clipped by 3 bases and J by 2 bases, with 9 bases between them. DNA for the CDR3: TGTGCCAGCAGTGAGACGGGATTCACAGATACGCAGTATTTT. Protein product: CASSETGFTDTQYF.

The chain joins TRBV7-6 to TRBJ1-5; maybe TRBD1 (6 bases). V was cut by 5 bases and J by 0 bases, with 11 bases left in between. The CDR3 runs to 15 residues. Looked up from germline, CDR1 is SGHVS and CDR2 is FNYEAQ. CDR3 sequence: CASSLDSNSNQPQHF. The CDR3 DNA is TGTGCCAGCAGCCTGGACAGCAATAGCAATCAGCCCCAGCATTTT.

This chain connects TRBV4-3 to TRBJ1-5; D unclear. With 0 bases removed from V and 0 bases from J, the gap between germline ends came to 6 bases. The CDR3 length is 15 residues. CDR1 is LGHNA and CDR2 is YSLEER in the germline V gene. The CDR3 nucleotides read TGCGCCAGCAGCCAAGATCTGCTTAGCAATCAGCCCCAGCATTTT. Its protein is CASSQDLLSNQPQHF.

This clonotype was detected only a few times. CDR3 nucleotides: TGTGCCAGCAGCTTAATGCTGGGACTAGGGGCGGAGACTGAAGCTTTCTTT. It translates to CASSLMLGLGAETEAFF. The chain carries TRBV11-2 and TRBJ1-1, with D possibly TRBD1 on 5 matching bases. The CDR3 runs 17 residues. Germline lookup yields CDR1 SGHAT and CDR2 FQNNGV. Trimming left V 2 bases short and J 5 bases short, with 21 bases between.

The chain carries TRBV6-5 and TRBJ1-2, with D unclear. Germline CDR1 is MNHEY and CDR2 is SVGAGI. Trimming pared 6 bases from V and 0 bases from J, leaving 23 bases between. The CDR3 has 18 residues. This CDR3 is CASSSRIKFPPPNYGYTF. CDR3 coding DNA: TGTGCCAGCAGCTCCCGAATTAAATTCCCGCCACCTAACTATGGCTACACCTTC.

This clonotype was picked up a small number of times. The chain links TRBV3-1 to TRBJ2-7, with D unresolved. Looked up from germline, CDR1 is LGHDT and CDR2 is YNNKEL (reference sequence). This CDR3 is built from 15 residues. Between the trimmed V and J ends, which lost 1 base and 3 bases, there was a span of 13 bases. The CDR3 spells CASSQVPTTFYEQYF. As DNA, the CDR3 is TGTGCCAGCAGCCAAGTTCCAACTACTTTCTACGAGCAGTACTTC.

This clonotype was observed a few times. The rearrangement joins TRBV3-1 to TRBJ1-6, with unresolved D. Deletions cut 0 bases from V and 4 bases from J, with 7 bases between. The CDR3 extends over 15 amino acids. From germline, CDR1 is LGHDT and CDR2 YNNKEL (reference sequence). The CDR3 region has the DNA TGTGCCAGCAGCCAAGAGTTGTATTATAATTCACCCCTCCACTTT. This sequence encodes CASSQELYYNSPLHF.

This rearrangement joins TRBV11-3 to TRBJ2-3, with unresolved D. CDR1 is SGHNT and CDR2 is YENEEA in the germline V gene. Trimming pared 1 base from V and 5 bases from J, leaving 7 bases between. CDR3 length: 13 residues. CDR3 DNA: TGTGCCAGCAGCTTAGGAGCGAGAGATACGCAGTATTTT. Its translation: CASSLGARDTQYF.

This chain uses TRBV12-3 or TRBV12-4 with TRBJ2-4, with D possibly being TRBD2 (6 bases). The CDR3 covers 15 residues. V lost 0 bases and J 8 bases, leaving 14 bases between the germline ends. The CDR3: CASSLAGGSRDIQYF. The CDR3 nucleotides read TGTGCCAGCAGTTTAGCAGGAGGGTCCCGAGACATTCAGTACTTC.

V and J are TRBV21-1 and TRBJ1-2; whether TRBD1, the table's D call, matches the DNA was not checked. TRBV21-1 is assigned pseudogene status. The CDR3 is 13 amino acids. CDR3 coding DNA: TGTGCCAGCAACGAGGGACAGAACTATGGCTACACCTTC. This sequence encodes CASNEGQNYGYTF.

V and J are TRBV3-1 and TRBJ1-2, with D possibly matching TRBD1 (6 bases). V lost 8 bases to trimming and J lost 6 bases, with 16 bases between them. The CDR3 contains 13 residues. Germline V gene data show CDR1 as LGHDT and CDR2 as YNNKEL (reference sequence). The CDR3 sequence: CASRRGGRDGYTF. The CDR3 DNA follows: TGTGCCAGCCGACGCGGGGGCCGGGATGGCTACACCTTC.

This clonotype was recorded a few times. This sequence joins TRBV15 and TRBJ1-2; D gene uncertain. Germline V CDR1 and CDR2: LNHNV, YYDKDF (reference sequence). CDR3 length: 12 amino acids. Trimming cost V 0 bases and J 8 bases, with 7 bases left between them. The CDR3 loop reads CATSRDLEGYTF. CDR3 sequence (DNA): TGTGCCACCAGCAGAGATCTGGAGGGCTACACCTTC.

This clonotype was picked up a small number of times. The junction departs from the called germline gene at one end, perhaps through a read error. The J gene is TRBJ2-1, the V gene TRBV7-7, with D unclear. The CDR3 sequence is 13 residues long. CDR1 is SSHAT and CDR2 is FNYEAQ in the germline V gene (reference sequence). CDR3 sequence reads: CASSLAPAAEQFF. The CDR3 DNA is TGTGCTAGCAGCTTAGCACCCGCAGCTGAGCAGTTCTTC.

This rearrangement joins TRBV6-5 to TRBJ2-1, with 8 positions matching TRBD2. V was pared by 2 bases and J by 5 bases, with 5 bases of the junction left unmatched. This CDR3 has 15 residues. Germline-derived CDR1 and CDR2 are MNHEY and SVGAGI. The DNA of the CDR3 is TGTGCCAGCAGTTACCGTAGCGGGATGAACAATGAGCAGTTCTTC. It translates to CASSYRSGMNNEQFF.